Listed here are 16 T cell receptor beta chains from one sample, sequenced in a study of control samples from healthy donors and cancer patients. Sequenced by immunoSEQ multiplex PCR; TCRdb stores in-frame clones only, minus some. The data show roughly 100,000 clones, under 95% seen once. The sequencing sample was made of blood. Receptors originate from a woman aged 18-29 years in good health.

The CDR3 sequence is CASSLGLASTYEQYF. The CDR3 coding sequence is TGTGCCAGCAGCCTCGGACTAGCGAGTACCTACGAGCAGTACTTC. V usage is TRBV27 and J usage is TRBJ2-7, with 9 positions matching TRBD2. The V gene's germline CDR1 is MNHEY and CDR2 SMNVEV (reference sequence). The CDR3 runs to 15 residues. The V gene end was trimmed by 6 bases and the J gene end by 2 bases; junction bases not matched to a gene: 8.

The V gene is TRBV5-4, the J gene TRBJ1-6; D gene ambiguous. The V end was cut by 3 bases, the J end by 7 bases, with 14 bases between. The CDR3 runs 15 residues. Germline-derived CDR1 and CDR2 are SGHNT and YYREEE (reference sequence). The CDR3 bases are TGTGCCAGCAGCTCGAGGACGGGGATAAATTCACCCCTCCACTTT. This sequence encodes CASSSRTGINSPLHF.

The chain links TRBV4-3 to TRBJ1-2; maybe TRBD1 (5 bases). This CDR3 is built from 15 residues. Trimming stripped 0 bases from V and 4 bases from J, with 12 bases between. CDR1 and CDR2 from the germline V gene are LGHNA and YSLEER. CDR3 in amino acids: CASSQDWDSGYGYTF. The DNA of the CDR3 is TGCGCCAGCAGCCAAGATTGGGACTCCGGCTATGGCTACACCTTC.

The chain employs TRBV6-1 and TRBJ2-1; 8 bases line up with TRBD2. The CDR3 is 15 residues long. Germline-derived CDR1 and CDR2 are MNHNS and SASEGT. Trimming cost V 1 base and J 4 bases; bases outside gene matches: 3. For the CDR3, the DNA is TGTGCCAGCAGTGAAGGAATAGCGGGGTACAATGAGCAGTTCTTC. Translating it yields CASSEGIAGYNEQFF.

The chain is built from TRBV11-3 and TRBJ2-1; 9 nucleotides agree with TRBD1. The V segment lost 3 bases and the J segment 5 bases; nucleotides outside the gene matches: 14. The germline gives CDR1 SGHNT, CDR2 YENEEA. The CDR3 covers 18 residues. The CDR3 DNA is TGTGCCAGCAGCTTGGGATCCGGGACAGGGTATGTGGACAATGAGCAGTTCTTC. It is translated as CASSLGSGTGYVDNEQFF.

V gene TRBV30 combines with J gene TRBJ1-2; tentatively, D is TRBD1 (5 bases). Trimming shortened V by 4 bases and J by 2 bases, and 14 bases separated the two germline ends. The CDR3 spans 14 residues. Germline V lookup: CDR1 GTSNPN, CDR2 SVGIG (reference sequence). CDR3 nucleotides: TGTGCCTGGATCCAACAGGACGGAAACTATGGCTACACCTTC. It encodes CAWIQQDGNYGYTF.

The chain is built from TRBV13 and TRBJ2-1; 9 nucleotides line up with TRBD2. Germline V lookup: CDR1 PRHDT, CDR2 FYEKMQ (reference sequence). The CDR3 length is 16 residues. Germline trimming cut 1 base from V and 4 bases from J; bases unmatched to any gene: 5. In DNA form, the CDR3 reads TGTGCCAGCAGCTTAGAGTGGCGGGAGGGGTACAATGAGCAGTTCTTC. It is translated as CASSLEWREGYNEQFF.

The rearrangement joins TRBV27 to TRBJ2-5; D is ambiguous. From germline, CDR1 is MNHEY and CDR2 SMNVEV (reference sequence). The CDR3 is 15 residues long. With 0 bases removed from V and 2 bases from J, the gap between germline ends came to 10 bases. The CDR3 loop reads CASSLSVAAQETQYF. Here the CDR3 DNA reads TGTGCCAGCAGTTTATCGGTGGCAGCACAAGAGACCCAGTACTTC.

V is TRBV2 and J is TRBJ1-2; D possibly corresponds to TRBD1 (5 bases). CDR3 size: 13 residues. Per germline, CDR1 SNHLY and CDR2 FYNNEI. V was shortened by 8 bases and J by 2 bases, with 12 bases between the two germline ends. Here the CDR3 DNA reads TGTGCCAGCGGGGCAGAGACGAACTATGGCTACACCTTC. As protein: CASGAETNYGYTF.

This rearrangement joins TRBV30 to TRBJ2-5; D gene uncertain. Per germline, CDR1 GTSNPN and CDR2 SVGIG (reference sequence). Trimming shortened V by 5 bases and J by 4 bases, and 8 bases separated the two germline ends. CDR3 length: 11 amino acids. The CDR3 loop reads CAWRSRETQYF. The CDR3 region has the DNA TGTGCCTGGCGTTCTAGAGAGACCCAGTACTTC. Variable domain in full (rest from reference TRBV30 and TRBJ2-5): SQTIHQWPATLVQPVGSPLSLECTVEGTSNPNLYWYRQAAGRGLQLLFYSVGIGQISSEVPQNLSASRPQDRQFILSSKKLLLSDSGFYLCAWRSRETQYFGPGTRLLVL.

The chain has TRBV12-3 or TRBV12-4 and TRBJ1-1; D is possibly TRBD1 (5 bases). Between the trimmed V and J ends, which lost 4 bases and 6 bases, there was a span of 12 bases. The CDR3 runs to 13 residues. The CDR3 sequence is CASSYGWGAEAFF. As DNA, the CDR3 is TGTGCCAGCAGTTACGGTTGGGGGGCTGAAGCTTTCTTT.

The rearrangement links TRBV4-3 to TRBJ2-1, with 8 nucleotides matching TRBD2. The CDR3 extends over 16 amino acids. Germline trimming cut 0 bases from V and 7 bases from J; bases unmatched to any gene: 8. Germline V lookup: CDR1 LGHNA, CDR2 YSLEER. In DNA form, the CDR3 reads TGCGCCAGCAGCCAAGAAGTGGGGACTAGGTTAAATGAGCAGTTCTTC. This codes for CASSQEVGTRLNEQFF.

The rearrangement uses TRBV7-9 and TRBJ2-5, with a weak D call TRBD2 (6 bases). V lost 5 bases to trimming and J lost 5 bases, with 18 bases between them. The germline CDR1 and CDR2 sequences are SEHNR and FQNEAQ (reference sequence). This CDR3 contains 15 residues. CDR3 DNA: TGTGCCAGCAGCCCTCCGACCGGGGGTGGGGAGACCCAGTACTTC. Translated: CASSPPTGGGETQYF.

V is TRBV14 and J is TRBJ1-3; D not resolved. The CDR3 runs to 14 residues. Trimming removed 4 bases at V and 0 bases at J, with 7 bases between. The germline CDR1 and CDR2 sequences are SGHDN and FVKESK. The DNA of the CDR3 is TGTGCCAGCAGCCCCCTGAGCTCTGGAAACACCATATATTTT. Translation gives CASSPLSSGNTIYF.

This chain uses TRBV5-6 with TRBJ2-1, with 9 bases that match TRBD2. This CDR3 comprises 16 residues. With V trimmed by 5 bases and J by 8 bases, 14 bases remained unmatched. Germline V lookup: CDR1 SGHDT, CDR2 YYEEEE. The chain's CDR3 is CASSSAAGGPSYEQFF. The CDR3 DNA reads TGTGCCAGCAGTAGTGCTGCGGGAGGGCCCTCGTATGAGCAGTTCTTC.

The chain is built from TRBV14 and TRBJ2-2; weak D call: TRBD2 (6 bases). The germline CDR1 and CDR2 sequences are SGHDN and FVKESK. With 0 bases removed from V and 1 base from J, the gap between germline ends came to 15 bases. The length of the CDR3 is 18 residues. In nucleotides, the CDR3 is TGTGCCAGCAGCCAAGAATCTTGGAGGGTTCAGAACACCGGGGAGCTGTTTTTT. This sequence encodes CASSQESWRVQNTGELFF.